The clone carrying this T cell receptor (beta chain) was picked up a small number of times. Its antigen is still unknown. The data derive from a study of cytomegalovirus exposure and HLA in healthy donors. Study findings and constraints: V- and J-gene trimming in TCR beta was tied to a missense DCLRE1C variant by an analysis performed later. Investigators reported approximately 150 TCR beta chains as tied to cytomegalovirus. TCR beta sequences reportedly predicted the HLA-A and HLA-B alleles of most subjects accurately.

The V gene's germline CDR1 is SGHTA and CDR2 FQGNSA. The CDR3 is 14 amino acids. The V end lost 5 bases, the J end lost 7 bases, and 15 bases lay between the germline ends. PCR primers comprised 60 Vbeta and 13 Jbeta primers. Data came from immunoSEQ multiplex PCR; TCRdb stores just in-frame clones and leaves some out. The repertoire includes 100,000 to 150,000 clones, 77% of them detected once, and roughly 13% sits in the top ten. The clonotype comes from a woman aged 40 to 49 in good health and CMV-seropositive. This chain links TRBV7-2 with TRBJ2-4; a possible D gene is TRBD2 (5 bases). The sample taken for sequencing was PBMCs. The CDR3 here is CASSPPAQRNIQYF. In nucleotides, the CDR3 is TGTGCCAGCAGCCCGCCGGCGCAGCGGAACATTCAGTACTTC. The complete variable domain, with remaining parts taken from reference TRBV7-2 and TRBJ2-4, reads GAGVSQSPSNKVTEKGKDVELRCDPISGHTALYWYRQSLGQGLEFLIYFQGNSAPDKSGLPSDRFSAERTGGSVSTLTIQRTQQEDSAVYLCASSPPAQRNIQYFGAGTRLSVL.